This T cell receptor (beta chain) was found in a study of T cell responses to AZD1222 COVID-19 vaccine. V was shortened by 6 bases and J by 5 bases, with 17 bases between the two germline ends. The CDR3 is 15 amino acids. Germline V gene lookup returns CDR1 MDHEN and CDR2 SYDVKM. Profiling relied on immunoSEQ multiplex PCR, and the TCRdb table lists in-frame clones only, not all of them. The sample lists about 130,000 clones, roughly 92% occurring once. The sequencing used peripheral blood, collected on day 0 of AZD1222 vaccination. The clonotype was recovered from an adult in good health. The gene calls are TRBV28 and TRBJ1-3; D gene ambiguous. The CDR3 nucleotides read TGTGCCAGCAGCCCCCCCGGGCGCCGGCGAAACACCATATATTTT. Its translation is CASSPPGRRRNTIYF.